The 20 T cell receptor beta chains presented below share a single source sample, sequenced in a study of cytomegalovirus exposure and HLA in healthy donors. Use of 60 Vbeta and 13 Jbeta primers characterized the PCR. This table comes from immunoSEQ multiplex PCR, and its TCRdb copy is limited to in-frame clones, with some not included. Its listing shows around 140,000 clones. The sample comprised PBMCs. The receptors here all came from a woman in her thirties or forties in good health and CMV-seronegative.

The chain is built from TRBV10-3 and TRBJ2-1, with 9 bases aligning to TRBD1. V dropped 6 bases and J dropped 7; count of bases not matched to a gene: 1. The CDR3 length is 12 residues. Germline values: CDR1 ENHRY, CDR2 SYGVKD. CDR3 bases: TGTGCCATCAGAGGACAGGGGAATGAGCAGTTCTTC. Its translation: CAIRGQGNEQFF.

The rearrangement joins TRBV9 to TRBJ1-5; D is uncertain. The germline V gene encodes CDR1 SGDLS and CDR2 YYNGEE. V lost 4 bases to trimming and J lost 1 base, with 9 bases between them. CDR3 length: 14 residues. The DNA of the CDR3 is TGTGCCAGCAGCCTGGGAGTAAGCAATCAGCCCCAGCATTTT. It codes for CASSLGVSNQPQHF.

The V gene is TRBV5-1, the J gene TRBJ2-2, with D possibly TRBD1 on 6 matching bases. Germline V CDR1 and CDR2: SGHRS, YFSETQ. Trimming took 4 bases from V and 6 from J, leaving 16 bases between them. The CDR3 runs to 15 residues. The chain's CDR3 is CASSATGFDPGELFF. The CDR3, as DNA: TGCGCCAGCAGCGCGACAGGTTTTGATCCCGGGGAGCTGTTTTTT.

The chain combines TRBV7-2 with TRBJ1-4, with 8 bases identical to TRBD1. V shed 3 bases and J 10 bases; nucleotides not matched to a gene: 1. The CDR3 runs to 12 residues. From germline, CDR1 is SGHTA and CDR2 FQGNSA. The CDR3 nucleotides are TGTGCCAGCAGCTTCGGACAGGGAAAACTGTTTTTT. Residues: CASSFGQGKLFF.

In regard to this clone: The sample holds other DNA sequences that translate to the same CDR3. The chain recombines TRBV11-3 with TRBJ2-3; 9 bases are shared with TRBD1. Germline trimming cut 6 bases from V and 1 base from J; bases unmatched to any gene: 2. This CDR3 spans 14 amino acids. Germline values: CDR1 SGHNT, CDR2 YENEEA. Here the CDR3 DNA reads TGTGCCAGCAGTCGGACAGGGGGCACAGATACGCAGTATTTT. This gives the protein CASSRTGGTDTQYF.

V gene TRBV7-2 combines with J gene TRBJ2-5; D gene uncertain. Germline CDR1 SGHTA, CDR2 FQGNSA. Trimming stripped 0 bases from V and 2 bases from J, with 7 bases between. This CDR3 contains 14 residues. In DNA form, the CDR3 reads TGTGCCAGCAGCTTAGCGGCAGAACAAGAGACCCAGTACTTC. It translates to CASSLAAEQETQYF.

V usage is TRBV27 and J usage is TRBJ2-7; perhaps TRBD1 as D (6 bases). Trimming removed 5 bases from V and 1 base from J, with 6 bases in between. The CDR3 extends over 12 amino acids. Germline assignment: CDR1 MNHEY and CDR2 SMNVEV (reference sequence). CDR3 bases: TGTGCCAGCAGTACAGGGTCCTACGAGCAGTACTTC. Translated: CASSTGSYEQYF.

The CDR3 bases are TGTGCCAGCAGCTTGCAGGCGAGAAGCTCTGGGGCCAACGTCCTGACTTTC. Its translation is CASSLQARSSGANVLTF. This sequence joins TRBV7-2 and TRBJ2-6; D is undetermined. In germline, CDR1 is SGHTA, CDR2 FQGNSA. The CDR3 runs to 17 residues. Trimming removed 3 bases from V and 0 bases from J, with 12 bases in between.

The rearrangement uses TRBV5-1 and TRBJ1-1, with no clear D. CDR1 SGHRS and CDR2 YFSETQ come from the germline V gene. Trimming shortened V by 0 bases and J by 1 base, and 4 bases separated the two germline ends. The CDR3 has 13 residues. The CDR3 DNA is TGCGCCAGCAGCTTGGGGGCGAACACTGAAGCTTTCTTT. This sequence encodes CASSLGANTEAFF.

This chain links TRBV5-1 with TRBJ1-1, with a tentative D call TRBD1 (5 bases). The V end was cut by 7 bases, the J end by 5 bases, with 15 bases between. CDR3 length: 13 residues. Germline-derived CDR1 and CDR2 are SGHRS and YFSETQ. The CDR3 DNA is TGCGCCAGCCGAAGTTCGACAGATACTGAAGCTTTCTTT. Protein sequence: CASRSSTDTEAFF.

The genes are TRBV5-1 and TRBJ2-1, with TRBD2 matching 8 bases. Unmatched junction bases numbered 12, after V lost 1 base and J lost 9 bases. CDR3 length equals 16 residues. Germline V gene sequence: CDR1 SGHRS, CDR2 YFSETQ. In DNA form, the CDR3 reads TGCGCCAGCAGCTTGTCGGGCGGGGGGCCAGGGGCTGAGCAGTTCTTC. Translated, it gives CASSLSGGGPGAEQFF.

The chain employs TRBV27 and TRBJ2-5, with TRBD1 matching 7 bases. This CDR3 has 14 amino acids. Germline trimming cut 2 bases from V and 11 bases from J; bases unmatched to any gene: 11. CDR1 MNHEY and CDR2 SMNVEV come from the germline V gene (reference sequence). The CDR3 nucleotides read TGTGCCAGCAGTTTACGGACAGGTGGGGTCGGGCAGTACTTC. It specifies CASSLRTGGVGQYF.

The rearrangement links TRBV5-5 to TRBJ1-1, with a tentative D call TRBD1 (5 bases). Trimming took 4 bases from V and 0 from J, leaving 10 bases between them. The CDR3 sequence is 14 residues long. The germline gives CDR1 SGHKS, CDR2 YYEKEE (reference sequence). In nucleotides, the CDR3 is TGTGCCAGCAGCAGAATGACAGTGAACACTGAAGCTTTCTTT. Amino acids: CASSRMTVNTEAFF.

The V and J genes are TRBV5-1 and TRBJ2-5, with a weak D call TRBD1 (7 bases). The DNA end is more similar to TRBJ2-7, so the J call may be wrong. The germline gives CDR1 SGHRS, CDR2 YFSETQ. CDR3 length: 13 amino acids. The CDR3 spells CASTTAGGREQYF. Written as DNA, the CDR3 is TGCGCCAGCACCACCGCAGGGGGGCGCGAGCAGTACTTC.

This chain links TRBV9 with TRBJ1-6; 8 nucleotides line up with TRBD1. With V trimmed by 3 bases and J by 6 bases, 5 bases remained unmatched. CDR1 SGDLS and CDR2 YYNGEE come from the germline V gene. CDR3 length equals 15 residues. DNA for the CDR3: TGTGCCAGCAGCGCGGGACAGGTACCTAATTCACCCCTCCACTTT. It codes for CASSAGQVPNSPLHF.

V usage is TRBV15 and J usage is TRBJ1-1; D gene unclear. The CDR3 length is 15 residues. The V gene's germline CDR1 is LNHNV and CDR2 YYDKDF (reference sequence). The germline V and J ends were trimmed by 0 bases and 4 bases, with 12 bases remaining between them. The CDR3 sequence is CATSRDRLAATEAFF. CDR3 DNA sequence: TGTGCCACCAGCAGAGATCGTTTGGCGGCCACTGAAGCTTTCTTT.

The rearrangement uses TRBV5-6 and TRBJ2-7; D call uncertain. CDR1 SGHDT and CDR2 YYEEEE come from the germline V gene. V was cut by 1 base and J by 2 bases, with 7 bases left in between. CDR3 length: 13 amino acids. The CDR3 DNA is TGTGCCAGCAGCTTGATGGCCGCCTACGAGCAGTACTTC. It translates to CASSLMAAYEQYF.

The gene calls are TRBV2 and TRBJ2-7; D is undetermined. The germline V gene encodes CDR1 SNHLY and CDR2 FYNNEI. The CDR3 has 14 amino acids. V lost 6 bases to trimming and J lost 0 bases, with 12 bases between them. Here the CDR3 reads CASRAEMNSYEQYF. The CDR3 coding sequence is TGTGCCAGCAGGGCGGAGATGAACTCCTACGAGCAGTACTTC.

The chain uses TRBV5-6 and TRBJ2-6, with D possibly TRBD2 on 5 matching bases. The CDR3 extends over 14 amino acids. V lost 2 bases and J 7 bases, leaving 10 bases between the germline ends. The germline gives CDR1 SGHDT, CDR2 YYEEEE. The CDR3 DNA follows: TGTGCCAGCAGCTTTTTATCGGGAGCCAACGTCCTGACTTTC. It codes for CASSFLSGANVLTF.

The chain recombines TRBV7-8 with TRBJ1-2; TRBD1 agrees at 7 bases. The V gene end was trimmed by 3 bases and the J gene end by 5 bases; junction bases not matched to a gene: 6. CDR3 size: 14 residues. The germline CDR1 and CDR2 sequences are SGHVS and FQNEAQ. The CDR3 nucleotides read TGTGCCAGCAGCTTGAACACAGGGGCTTATGGCTACACCTTC. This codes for CASSLNTGAYGYTF.